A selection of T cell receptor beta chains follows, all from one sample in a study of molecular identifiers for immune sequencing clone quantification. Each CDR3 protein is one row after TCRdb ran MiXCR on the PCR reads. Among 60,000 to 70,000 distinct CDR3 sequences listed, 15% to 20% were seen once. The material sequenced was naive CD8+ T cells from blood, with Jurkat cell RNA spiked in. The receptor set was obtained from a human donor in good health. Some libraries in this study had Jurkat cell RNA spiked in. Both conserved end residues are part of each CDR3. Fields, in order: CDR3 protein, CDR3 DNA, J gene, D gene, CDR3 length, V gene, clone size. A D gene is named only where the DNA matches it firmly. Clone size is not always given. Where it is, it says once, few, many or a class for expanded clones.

CDR3aa: CASRGPRGYF
CDR3nt: TGTGCCAGCAGAGGCCCGAGGGGGTATTTT
j_gene: TRBJ2-3
d_gene: .
len: 10
v_gene: TRBV5-4
abundance: .

CDR3aa: CASSELAGLDTQYF
CDR3nt: TGCGCCAGCAGTGAACTAGCGGGATTAGATACGCAGTATTTT
j_gene: TRBJ2-3
d_gene: TRBD2
len: 14
v_gene: TRBV10-2
abundance: few

CDR3aa: CASSLDWTENSGANVLTF
CDR3nt: TGTGCCAGCAGCTTAGATTGGACAGAGAACTCTGGGGCCAACGTCCTGACTTTC
j_gene: TRBJ2-6
d_gene: .
len: 18
v_gene: TRBV7-3
abundance: many

CDR3aa: CASSSDSAAYNEQFF
CDR3nt: TGTGCCAGCAGCTCAGACAGTGCCGCCTACAATGAGCAGTTCTTC
j_gene: TRBJ2-1
d_gene: .
len: 15
v_gene: TRBV7-2
abundance: many

CDR3aa: CASSYVASGSGGTDTQYF
CDR3nt: TGTGCCAGCAGTTACGTGGCTAGCGGGAGCGGGGGCACAGATACGCAGTATTTT
j_gene: TRBJ2-3
d_gene: TRBD2
len: 18
v_gene: TRBV6-6
abundance: many

CDR3aa: CASSLAGSITEAFF
CDR3nt: TGTGCCAGCAGTCTTGCAGGGTCTATCACTGAAGCTTTCTTT
j_gene: TRBJ1-1
d_gene: .
len: 14
v_gene: TRBV27
abundance: many

CDR3aa: CASSFQGYEQYF
CDR3nt: TGTGCCAGCAGTTTCCAGGGTTACGAGCAGTACTTC
j_gene: TRBJ2-7
d_gene: .
len: 12
v_gene: TRBV12-3/TRBV12-4
abundance: many

CDR3aa: CASSPGGGQYYGYTF
CDR3nt: TGTGCCAGCAGCCCAGGTGGGGGACAGTATTATGGCTACACCTTC
j_gene: TRBJ1-2
d_gene: TRBD1
len: 15
v_gene: TRBV7-2
abundance: .

CDR3aa: CASTPGQGIADTQYF
CDR3nt: TGTGCCAGCACTCCGGGACAGGGGATCGCAGATACGCAGTATTTT
j_gene: TRBJ2-3
d_gene: TRBD1
len: 15
v_gene: TRBV27
abundance: many

CDR3aa: CASSKKDRTGKLFF
CDR3nt: TGCGCCAGCAGCAAGAAGGACAGAACCGGGAAGCTGTTTTTT
j_gene: TRBJ2-2
d_gene: .
len: 14
v_gene: TRBV4-3
abundance: .

CDR3aa: CASSAGLGGVEQYF
CDR3nt: TGTGCCAGCAGCGCGGGACTAGGGGGGGTCGAGCAGTACTTC
j_gene: TRBJ2-7
d_gene: TRBD2
len: 14
v_gene: TRBV9
abundance: many

CDR3aa: CASSGLGGTDTQYF
CDR3nt: TGTGCCAGCAGTGGGCTAGGGGGCACAGATACGCAGTATTTT
j_gene: TRBJ2-3
d_gene: .
len: 14
v_gene: TRBV7-6
abundance: many

CDR3aa: CSARPSAAMNTEAFF
CDR3nt: TGCAGTGCTAGACCCTCAGCAGCTATGAACACTGAAGCTTTCTTT
j_gene: TRBJ1-1
d_gene: .
len: 15
v_gene: TRBV20-1
abundance: .

CDR3aa: CASSYGRSSGANVLTF
CDR3nt: TGTGCCAGCAGCTACGGACGGAGCTCTGGGGCCAACGTCCTGACTTTC
j_gene: TRBJ2-6
d_gene: .
len: 16
v_gene: TRBV11-2
abundance: many

CDR3aa: CASSLELAGAVTEQFF
CDR3nt: TGTGCCAGCAGCTTAGAACTAGCGGGAGCCGTTACTGAGCAGTTCTTC
j_gene: TRBJ2-1
d_gene: TRBD2
len: 16
v_gene: TRBV7-8
abundance: many

CDR3aa: CASSYGPQGSYPLPGANVLTF
CDR3nt: TGTGCCAGCAGTTATGGCCCCCAGGGCTCGTACCCCTTGCCTGGGGCCAACGTCCTGACTTTC
j_gene: TRBJ2-6
d_gene: .
len: 21
v_gene: TRBV6-6
abundance: many

CDR3aa: CASSVASLYDEQFF
CDR3nt: TGCGCCAGCAGTGTAGCGTCTCTATACGATGAGCAGTTCTTC
j_gene: TRBJ2-1
d_gene: .
len: 14
v_gene: TRBV10-2
abundance: .

CDR3aa: CASTWTGGAGEAFF
CDR3nt: TGTGCCAGCACCTGGACAGGGGGCGCAGGTGAAGCTTTCTTT
j_gene: TRBJ1-1
d_gene: TRBD1
len: 14
v_gene: TRBV2
abundance: many

CDR3aa: CASGLMYSNQPQHF
CDR3nt: TGTGCCAGCGGTTTAATGTATAGCAATCAGCCCCAGCATTTT
j_gene: TRBJ1-5
d_gene: .
len: 14
v_gene: TRBV27
abundance: many

CDR3aa: CASSLVAPNEQFF
CDR3nt: TGTGCCAGCAGCTTAGTCGCCCCTAATGAGCAGTTCTTC
j_gene: TRBJ2-1
d_gene: .
len: 13
v_gene: TRBV7-2
abundance: many

CDR3aa: CASSSATLVGEKLFF
CDR3nt: TGTGCCAGCAGTTCCGCCACACTAGTTGGTGAAAAACTGTTTTTT
j_gene: TRBJ1-4
d_gene: .
len: 15
v_gene: TRBV27
abundance: many

CDR3aa: CASSLKTPGTGDYEQYF
CDR3nt: TGTGCCAGCAGTTTGAAGACCCCCGGGACAGGCGACTACGAGCAGTACTTC
j_gene: TRBJ2-7
d_gene: TRBD1
len: 17
v_gene: TRBV27
abundance: many

CDR3aa: CASHPGGTEAFF
CDR3nt: TGTGCCAGTCACCCGGGGGGAACTGAAGCTTTCTTT
j_gene: TRBJ1-1
d_gene: .
len: 12
v_gene: TRBV19
abundance: many

CDR3aa: CASRETTTDTQYF
CDR3nt: TGTGCCAGCAGGGAAACTACCACAGATACGCAGTATTTT
j_gene: TRBJ2-3
d_gene: .
len: 13
v_gene: TRBV2
abundance: many

CDR3aa: CASSSVGLVHTDTQYF
CDR3nt: TGTGCCAGCAGTTCAGTAGGTCTAGTACACACAGATACGCAGTATTTT
j_gene: TRBJ2-3
d_gene: .
len: 16
v_gene: TRBV7-8
abundance: many

CDR3aa: CASSQTGLAAGTGTQYF
CDR3nt: TGTGCCAGCAGTCAAACGGGACTAGCGGCTGGCACAGGTACGCAGTATTTT
j_gene: TRBJ2-3
d_gene: TRBD2
len: 17
v_gene: TRBV6-2/TRBV6-3
abundance: many

CDR3aa: CASSPKRSSYEQYF
CDR3nt: TGTGCCAGCAGCCCCAAACGCAGCTCCTACGAGCAGTACTTC
j_gene: TRBJ2-7
d_gene: .
len: 14
v_gene: TRBV11-2
abundance: many

CDR3aa: CASSQEGASGEHNEQFF
CDR3nt: TGCGCCAGCAGCCAAGAGGGCGCTAGCGGGGAGCACAATGAGCAGTTCTTC
j_gene: TRBJ2-1
d_gene: TRBD2
len: 17
v_gene: TRBV4-1
abundance: many

CDR3aa: CASRDELYEQYF
CDR3nt: TGTGCCAGCAGGGACGAGCTCTACGAGCAGTACTTC
j_gene: TRBJ2-7
d_gene: .
len: 12
v_gene: TRBV6-5
abundance: many

CDR3aa: CASRENRGMGYEQYF
CDR3nt: TGTGCCAGCAGGGAAAACAGGGGTATGGGCTACGAGCAGTACTTC
j_gene: TRBJ2-7
d_gene: TRBD1
len: 15
v_gene: TRBV2
abundance: many

CDR3aa: CASSLAVYGKSNQPQHF
CDR3nt: TGTGCCAGCAGCTTAGCAGTATACGGAAAGAGCAATCAGCCCCAGCATTTT
j_gene: TRBJ1-5
d_gene: .
len: 17
v_gene: TRBV11-2
abundance: many

CDR3aa: CATSGKGGTGANVLTF
CDR3nt: TGTGCCACCAGTGGCAAAGGGGGCACTGGGGCCAACGTCCTGACTTTC
j_gene: TRBJ2-6
d_gene: TRBD1
len: 16
v_gene: TRBV24-1
abundance: few

CDR3aa: CASSYPIGGDTDTQYF
CDR3nt: TGTGCCAGCAGTTACCCAATTGGTGGTGACACAGATACGCAGTATTTT
j_gene: TRBJ2-3
d_gene: .
len: 16
v_gene: TRBV6-2/TRBV6-3
abundance: many

CDR3aa: CASSSRASGVDEQYF
CDR3nt: TGTGCCAGCAGCTCGCGGGCTAGCGGCGTGGACGAGCAGTACTTC
j_gene: TRBJ2-7
d_gene: TRBD2
len: 15
v_gene: TRBV11-2
abundance: few

CDR3aa: CSVRAGGYGYTF
CDR3nt: TGCAGCGTTAGGGCAGGGGGCTATGGCTACACCTTC
j_gene: TRBJ1-2
d_gene: TRBD1
len: 12
v_gene: TRBV29-1
abundance: many

CDR3aa: CATSDLAGAADTQYF
CDR3nt: TGTGCCACCAGCGACTTAGCGGGAGCGGCAGATACGCAGTATTTT
j_gene: TRBJ2-3
d_gene: TRBD2
len: 15
v_gene: TRBV10-3
abundance: .

CDR3aa: CASSPGTGNRPQHF
CDR3nt: TGTGCCAGCAGCCCGGGGACGGGCAATCGGCCCCAGCATTTT
j_gene: TRBJ1-5
d_gene: .
len: 14
v_gene: TRBV5-3
abundance: .

CDR3aa: CASSLAQYPEPYEQYF
CDR3nt: TGTGCCAGCAGTTTAGCGCAATACCCCGAGCCCTACGAGCAGTACTTC
j_gene: TRBJ2-7
d_gene: .
len: 16
v_gene: TRBV12-3/TRBV12-4
abundance: many

CDR3aa: CRVVGTVLDEQFF
CDR3nt: TGCCGCGTTGTGGGGACAGTTCTCGATGAGCAGTTCTTC
j_gene: TRBJ2-1
d_gene: TRBD1
len: 13
v_gene: TRBV29-1
abundance: .

CDR3aa: CASSSGSEQYF
CDR3nt: TGTGCCAGCAGTTCAGGCTCCGAGCAGTACTTC
j_gene: TRBJ2-7
d_gene: .
len: 11
v_gene: TRBV6-2/TRBV6-3
abundance: many

CDR3aa: CASSLSSSYEQYF
CDR3nt: TGTGCCAGCAGCTTAAGTAGCTCCTACGAGCAGTACTTC
j_gene: TRBJ2-7
d_gene: .
len: 13
v_gene: TRBV4-1
abundance: many

CDR3aa: CASRPLGWLPRF
CDR3nt: TGTGCCAGCAGACCCCTCGGCTGGCTCCCCCGATTT
j_gene: TRBJ1-6
d_gene: .
len: 12
v_gene: TRBV27
abundance: .

CDR3aa: CAWSVPGGNYGYTF
CDR3nt: TGTGCCTGGAGTGTACCGGGAGGGAACTATGGCTACACCTTC
j_gene: TRBJ1-2
d_gene: .
len: 14
v_gene: TRBV30
abundance: many

CDR3aa: CASSPPIAGAYNSPLHF
CDR3nt: TGTGCCAGCTCACCACCCATTGCAGGGGCATATAATTCACCCCTCCACTTT
j_gene: TRBJ1-6
d_gene: .
len: 17
v_gene: TRBV18
abundance: many

CDR3aa: CASSFHQGAMGNEQFF
CDR3nt: TGTGCCAGCAGCTTCCATCAGGGGGCGATGGGAAATGAGCAGTTCTTC
j_gene: TRBJ2-1
d_gene: TRBD1
len: 16
v_gene: TRBV4-2
abundance: few

CDR3aa: CASSLDGPGDGYNEQFF
CDR3nt: TGTGCCAGCAGCTTAGATGGCCCGGGGGACGGCTACAATGAGCAGTTCTTC
j_gene: TRBJ2-1
d_gene: .
len: 17
v_gene: TRBV11-2
abundance: many

CDR3aa: CAISQGSTYEQYF
CDR3nt: TGTGCCATCTCTCAGGGGTCCACCTACGAGCAGTACTTC
j_gene: TRBJ2-7
d_gene: .
len: 13
v_gene: TRBV10-3
abundance: many

CDR3aa: CATSRFTGGSGEKLFF
CDR3nt: TGTGCCACCAGCAGATTCACAGGGGGCTCGGGTGAAAAACTGTTTTTT
j_gene: TRBJ1-4
d_gene: TRBD1
len: 16
v_gene: TRBV15
abundance: many

CDR3aa: CASSLNSLRGQTDVQFF
CDR3nt: TGTGCCAGCAGCTTAAACTCTTTAAGAGGACAGACCGATGTGCAGTTCTTC
j_gene: TRBJ2-1
d_gene: .
len: 17
v_gene: TRBV7-3
abundance: few

CDR3aa: CASSVSTSGSTTDTQYF
CDR3nt: TGTGCCAGCAGCGTTTCGACTAGCGGGAGTACCACAGATACGCAGTATTTT
j_gene: TRBJ2-3
d_gene: TRBD2
len: 17
v_gene: TRBV9
abundance: many

CDR3aa: CAISESNPERAFRYEQYF
CDR3nt: TGTGCCATCAGTGAGTCGAATCCGGAGCGGGCTTTCCGCTACGAGCAGTACTTC
j_gene: TRBJ2-7
d_gene: .
len: 18
v_gene: TRBV10-3
abundance: many

CDR3aa: CASSWTGSTDTQYF
CDR3nt: TGTGCCAGCTCCTGGACAGGGAGCACAGATACGCAGTATTTT
j_gene: TRBJ2-3
d_gene: TRBD1
len: 14
v_gene: TRBV18
abundance: many

CDR3aa: CASSPPEDPDTQYF
CDR3nt: TGTGCCAGCAGCCCTCCGGAGGATCCAGATACGCAGTATTTT
j_gene: TRBJ2-3
d_gene: .
len: 14
v_gene: TRBV7-9
abundance: many

CDR3aa: CATSVLGASTDTQYF
CDR3nt: TGTGCCACCAGCGTTCTAGGCGCTAGCACAGATACGCAGTATTTT
j_gene: TRBJ2-3
d_gene: .
len: 15
v_gene: TRBV15
abundance: many

CDR3aa: CASRVDRSGGYTF
CDR3nt: TGTGCCAGCAGAGTCGACAGGTCAGGGGGCTACACCTTC
j_gene: TRBJ1-2
d_gene: .
len: 13
v_gene: TRBV28
abundance: many

CDR3aa: CASSPLGVAGINEQYF
CDR3nt: TGTGCCAGCAGCCCCCTAGGGGTAGCGGGAATTAACGAGCAGTACTTC
j_gene: TRBJ2-7
d_gene: TRBD2
len: 16
v_gene: TRBV7-9
abundance: .

CDR3aa: CASSQEDRVREPGNTEAFF
CDR3nt: TGTGCCAGCAGCCAAGAAGACAGGGTCCGGGAACCAGGGAACACTGAAGCTTTCTTT
j_gene: TRBJ1-1
d_gene: TRBD1
len: 19
v_gene: TRBV14
abundance: many

CDR3aa: CASSSIQGAWNTEAFF
CDR3nt: TGTGCCAGCAGTTCAATCCAGGGGGCTTGGAACACTGAAGCTTTCTTT
j_gene: TRBJ1-1
d_gene: TRBD1
len: 16
v_gene: TRBV27
abundance: many